This T cell receptor beta chain was sequenced for a study of cytomegalovirus exposure and HLA in healthy donors. The method was immunoSEQ multiplex PCR; TCRdb's version includes in-frame clones alone and lacks a portion of them. The sample consists of about 260,000 clones, roughly 87% of them appearing once. The CDR3 is made up of 18 amino acids. CDR1 MDHEN and CDR2 SYDVKM come from the germline V gene. The V and J ends lost 3 bases and 1 base respectively, with 19 bases between them. This chain joins TRBV28 and TRBJ2-4; D uncertain. Sequenced material: PBMCs. The sequence was obtained from a woman aged 25-40 years in good health and CMV-seronegative. Here the CDR3 DNA reads TGTGCCAGCAGTTTTCGCGGTCTAAGGAAGGCTGCCAAAAACATTCAGTACTTC. It is translated as CASSFRGLRKAAKNIQYF.